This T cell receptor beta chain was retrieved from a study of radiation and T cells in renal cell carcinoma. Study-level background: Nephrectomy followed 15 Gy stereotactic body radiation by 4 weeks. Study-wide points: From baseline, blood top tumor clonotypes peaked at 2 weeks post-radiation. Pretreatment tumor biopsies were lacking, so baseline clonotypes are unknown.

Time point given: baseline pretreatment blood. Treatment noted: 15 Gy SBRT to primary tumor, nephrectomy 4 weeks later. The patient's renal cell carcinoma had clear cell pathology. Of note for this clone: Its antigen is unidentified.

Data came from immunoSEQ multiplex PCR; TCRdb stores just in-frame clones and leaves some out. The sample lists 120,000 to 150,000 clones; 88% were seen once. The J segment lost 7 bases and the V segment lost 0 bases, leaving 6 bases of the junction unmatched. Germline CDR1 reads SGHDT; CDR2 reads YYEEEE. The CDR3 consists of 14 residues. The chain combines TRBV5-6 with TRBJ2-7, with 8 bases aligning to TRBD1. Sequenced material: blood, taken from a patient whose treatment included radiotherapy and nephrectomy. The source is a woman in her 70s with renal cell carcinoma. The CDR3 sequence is CASSLDRGSWEQYF. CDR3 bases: TGTGCCAGCAGCTTGGACAGGGGGTCTTGGGAGCAGTACTTC.